The present TCR beta chain was sequenced within a study of control samples from healthy donors and cancer patients (dated by TCRdb to 2018 to 2021). The germline V gene (reference sequence) supplies CDR1 SGHNT and CDR2 YYREEE. From the cysteine through the phenylalanine, the CDR3 covers 16 amino acids. Only the CDR3 DNA is retained, 48 bases long and in frame from the first base. V and J are truncated by 2 bases and 0 bases respectively, leaving an intervening sequence of 14 bases. The protocol used for the library was the immunoSEQ multiplex PCR assay. The table was pulled from immuneACCESS by TCRdb, which kept in-frame rearrangements only. Such tables lose some clones; where checked, under half of the loss comes from unresolved V genes, and the rest has no known cause. The sample has fewer than 200,000 clones on record, approximately 92% of them singletons. Around 1.5% of the sample lies in the top ten.

This clone showed up just once. Its antigen remains unidentified. Within one base of it there is no much larger clone, and no base qualities were kept. This sequence originates from a man aged 30 to 45 in good health. Sequenced material: blood. The V and J genes are TRBV5-4 and TRBJ2-5; a weak D assignment points to TRBD2 (6 bases agree). The base sequence is TGTGCCAGCAGCTTAGGAATAGCGGCCTACCAAGAGACCCAGTACTTC. This gives the protein CASSLGIAAYQETQYF.